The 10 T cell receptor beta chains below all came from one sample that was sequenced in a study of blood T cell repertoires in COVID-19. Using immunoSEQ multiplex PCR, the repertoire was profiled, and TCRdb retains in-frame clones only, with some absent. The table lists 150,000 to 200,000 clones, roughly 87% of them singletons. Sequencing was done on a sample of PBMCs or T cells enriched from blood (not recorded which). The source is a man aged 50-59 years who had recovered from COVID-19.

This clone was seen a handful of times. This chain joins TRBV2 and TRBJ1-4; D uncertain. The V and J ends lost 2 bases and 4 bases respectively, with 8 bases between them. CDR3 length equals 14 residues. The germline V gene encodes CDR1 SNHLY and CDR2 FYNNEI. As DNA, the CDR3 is TGTGCCAGCAGTGAATTAACAGTTAATGAAAAACTGTTTTTT. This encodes CASSELTVNEKLFF.

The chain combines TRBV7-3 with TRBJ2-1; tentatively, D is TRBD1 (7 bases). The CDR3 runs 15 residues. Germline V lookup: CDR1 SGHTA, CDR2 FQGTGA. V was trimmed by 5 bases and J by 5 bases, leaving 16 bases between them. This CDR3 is CASSRRGGGNNEQFF. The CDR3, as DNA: TGTGCCAGCAGCCGACGAGGGGGCGGGAACAATGAGCAGTTCTTC.

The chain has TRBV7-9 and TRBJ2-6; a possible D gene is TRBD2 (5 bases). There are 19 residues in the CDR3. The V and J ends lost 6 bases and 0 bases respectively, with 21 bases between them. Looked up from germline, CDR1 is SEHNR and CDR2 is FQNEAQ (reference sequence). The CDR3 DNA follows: TGTGCCAGCAGAAACCCGAAGGACGGCGACTACTCTGGGGCCAACGTCCTGACTTTC. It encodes CASRNPKDGDYSGANVLTF. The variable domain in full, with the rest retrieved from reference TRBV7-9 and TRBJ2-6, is DTGVSQNPRHKITKRGQNVTFRCDPISEHNRLYWYRQTLGQGPEFLTYFQNEAQLEKSRLLSDRFSAERPKGSFSTLEIQRTEQGDSAMYLCASRNPKDGDYSGANVLTFGAGSRLTVL.

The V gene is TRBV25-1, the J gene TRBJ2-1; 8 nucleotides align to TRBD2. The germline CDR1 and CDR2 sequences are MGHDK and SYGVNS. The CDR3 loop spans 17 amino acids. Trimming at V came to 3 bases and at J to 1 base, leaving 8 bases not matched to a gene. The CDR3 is CASSDRGGRRSYNEQFF. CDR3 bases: TGTGCCAGCAGTGACCGTGGCGGGAGGCGATCCTACAATGAGCAGTTCTTC.

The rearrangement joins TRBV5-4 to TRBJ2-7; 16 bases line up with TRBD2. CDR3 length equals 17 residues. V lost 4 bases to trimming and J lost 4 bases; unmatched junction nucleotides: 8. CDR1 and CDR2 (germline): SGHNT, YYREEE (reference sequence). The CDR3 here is CASSAAGLAGGPYEQYF. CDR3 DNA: TGTGCCAGCAGCGCCGCGGGACTAGCGGGAGGGCCTTACGAGCAGTACTTC.

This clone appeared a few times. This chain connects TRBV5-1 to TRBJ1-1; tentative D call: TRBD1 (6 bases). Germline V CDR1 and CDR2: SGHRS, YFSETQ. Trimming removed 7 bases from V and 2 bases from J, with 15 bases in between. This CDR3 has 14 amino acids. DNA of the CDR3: TGCGCCAGCCGGGCGGACAGCGCCAACACTGAAGCTTTCTTT. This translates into CASRADSANTEAFF.

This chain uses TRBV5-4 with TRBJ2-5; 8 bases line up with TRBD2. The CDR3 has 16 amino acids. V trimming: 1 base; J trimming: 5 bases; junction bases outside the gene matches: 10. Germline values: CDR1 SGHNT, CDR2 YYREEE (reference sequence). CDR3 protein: CASSLMAGGPAETQYF. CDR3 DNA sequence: TGTGCCAGCAGCTTGATGGCGGGGGGCCCAGCGGAGACCCAGTACTTC.

The CDR3: CASSLRTDYEQYF. CDR3 nucleotide sequence: TGCGCCAGCAGCTTGAGGACAGACTACGAGCAGTACTTC. V gene TRBV5-1 combines with J gene TRBJ2-7; weak D call: TRBD1 (6 bases). Germline loops: CDR1 SGHRS, CDR2 YFSETQ. There are 13 residues in the CDR3. V was pared by 1 base and J by 3 bases, with 8 bases between.

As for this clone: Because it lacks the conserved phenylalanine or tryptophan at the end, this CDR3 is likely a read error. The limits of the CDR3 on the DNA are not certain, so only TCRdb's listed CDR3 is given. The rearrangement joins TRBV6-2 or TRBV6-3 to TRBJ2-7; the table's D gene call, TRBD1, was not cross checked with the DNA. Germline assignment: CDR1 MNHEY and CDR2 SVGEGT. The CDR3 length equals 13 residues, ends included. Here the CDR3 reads CASSFVRDRDKTI.

The CDR3 loop reads CASTKGLAGRTDTQYF. CDR3 nucleotide sequence: TGTGCCAGCACAAAGGGACTAGCGGGACGCACAGATACGCAGTATTTT. The chain joins TRBV2 to TRBJ2-3, with TRBD2 matching 13 bases. Germline V gives CDR1 SNHLY, CDR2 FYNNEI. V lost 7 bases and J lost 1; bases outside the gene matches: 5. This CDR3 comprises 16 residues.